This is a list of T cell receptor beta chains from one sample in a study of T cells in Graves' hyperthyroidism and ophthalmopathy. TCRdb used MiXCR to reprocess the multiplex PCR reads, holding one entry per CDR3 protein. This table has under 750,000 distinct CDR3 sequences, around 20% appearing once. The sequencing sample was made of blood. These receptors were collected from a woman in her forties or fifties with Graves' hyperthyroidism that later progressed to Graves' ophthalmopathy. Each CDR3 is given with its conserved first and last residue. D genes are given only for firm matches. Part of the rows lack a size; the others show once, few, many or a class for expanded clones.

clone size	J gene	V gene	D gene	CDR3 DNA	CDR3 protein
.	TRBJ2-1	TRBV5-1	.	TGCGCCAGCAGCTTGGACGCAGGGAGTGATGAGCAGTTCTTC	CASSLDAGSDEQFF
.	TRBJ1-2	TRBV13	.	TGTGCCAGCAGCGACCGCGGGCGGGGTAACTATGGCTACACCTTC	CASSDRGRGNYGYTF
few	TRBJ2-2	TRBV11-2	.	TGCGCCAGCAGCCATCAGGCTAGCGATTACACCGGGGAGCTGTTTTTT	CASSHQASDYTGELFF
few	TRBJ2-2	TRBV6-5	.	TGTGCCAGCAGCTACTGGGACACCGGGGAGCTGTTTTTT	CASSYWDTGELFF
.	TRBJ1-1	TRBV20-1	.	TGCAGTGCTAGAGACCCCCGGGACGGACCGAACACTGAAGCTTTCTTT	CSARDPRDGPNTEAFF
.	TRBJ1-2	TRBV15	.	TGTGCCACCAGCAGAGACCATTCAGTGGGGGGTCTGGGGCATGGCTACACCTTC	CATSRDHSVGGLGHGYTF
.	TRBJ1-1	TRBV5-1	.	TGCGCCAGCAGCTCAGGGTTGGCCACTGAAGCTTTCTTT	CASSSGLATEAFF
.	TRBJ1-4	TRBV6-1	TRBD1	TGTGCCAGCAGCCAACGGACAGGGGGCGGAGAAAAACTGTCTTTT	CASSQRTGGGEKLSF
many	TRBJ2-2	TRBV7-9	.	TGTGCCAGCAGCCCCGGGACTTTCGGGGAGCTGTTTTTT	CASSPGTFGELFF
many	TRBJ1-1	TRBV5-1	.	TGCGCCAGCAGCTTGGGGTCGAGGGACACTGAAGCTTTCTTT	CASSLGSRDTEAFF
.	TRBJ2-7	TRBV4-1	TRBD2	TGCGCCAGCAGCCAAAGAGGACTAGGCTTTTGGGAGCAGTACTTC	CASSQRGLGFWEQYF
.	TRBJ2-1	TRBV6-5	.	TGTGCCAGCAGTAACAGGGCCCACAATGAGCAGTTCTTC	CASSNRAHNEQFF
many	TRBJ2-1	TRBV7-3	TRBD2	TGTGCCAGCAGTCCAATCCCTCCGGGGGGAACCTACAATGAGCAGTTCTTC	CASSPIPPGGTYNEQFF
few	TRBJ1-2	TRBV7-8	.	TGTGCCAGCAGCACCAATGGGGAGAGATATGGCTACACCTTC	CASSTNGERYGYTF